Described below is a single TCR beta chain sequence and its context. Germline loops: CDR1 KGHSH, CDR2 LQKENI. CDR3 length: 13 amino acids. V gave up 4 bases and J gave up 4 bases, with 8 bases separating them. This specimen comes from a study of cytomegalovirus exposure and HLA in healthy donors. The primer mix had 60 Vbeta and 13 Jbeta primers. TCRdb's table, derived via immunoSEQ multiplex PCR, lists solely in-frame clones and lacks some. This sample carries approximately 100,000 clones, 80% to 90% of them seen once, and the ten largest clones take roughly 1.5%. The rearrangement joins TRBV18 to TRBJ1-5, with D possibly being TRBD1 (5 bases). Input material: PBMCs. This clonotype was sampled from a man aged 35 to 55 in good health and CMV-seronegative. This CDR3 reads CASSREGNQPQHF. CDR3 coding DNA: TGTGCCAGCTCACGGGAGGGGAATCAGCCCCAGCATTTT.